The sequence of this T cell receptor (beta chain) was determined in a study of T cell responses to AZD1222 COVID-19 vaccine. Germline CDR1 is SGHNT and CDR2 is YENEEA. The CDR3 length is 15 residues. Trimming removed 2 bases at V and 0 bases at J, with 8 bases between. Clones were read by immunoSEQ multiplex PCR, and TCRdb kept only the in-frame ones, dropping some. The sample includes more than 85,000 clones, 89% of them seen just once. The chain carries TRBV11-3 and TRBJ1-3; D gene unclear. Sequenced here: peripheral blood, sampled 28 days after the second AZD1222 dose. The sequence came from an adult who received the AZD1222 COVID-19 vaccine. Here the CDR3 reads CASSLTASSGNTIYF. In DNA, the CDR3 is TGTGCCAGCAGCTTAACAGCATCCTCTGGAAACACCATATATTTT.